A single sample is the source of the 26 T cell receptor beta chains below, sequenced in a study of shared clonotypes between healthy human individuals. The protocol was immunoSEQ multiplex PCR, while the TCRdb copy is restricted to in-frame clones and leaves out a portion. The sample includes 600,000 to 800,000 clones, 72% of them seen just once. Specimen: memory CD4+ T cells sorted from blood. Subset indicated: CD45RA-negative fraction. These receptors originate from a young woman in good health.

This clone was seen ten or more times. The chain recombines TRBV6-1 with TRBJ1-2; the D gene is possibly TRBD1 (5 bases). There are 13 residues in the CDR3. The germline V gene encodes CDR1 MNHNS and CDR2 SASEGT. With 2 bases removed from V and 7 bases from J, the gap between germline ends came to 11 bases. The CDR3 DNA reads TGTGCCAGCAGTGAACAGGGAGAAAGTGGCTACACCTTC. Translating gives CASSEQGESGYTF.

This clone was counted once. The CDR3 DNA sequence: TGTGCCATCAGTGAGGGGGGCTACGAGCAGTACTTC. Translating gives CAISEGGYEQYF. The chain links TRBV10-3 to TRBJ2-7; D possibly matches TRBD1 or TRBD2 (5 bases each). Trimming cost V 2 bases and J 3 bases, with 5 bases left between them. There are 12 residues in the CDR3. Per the germline V gene, CDR1 is ENHRY and CDR2 is SYGVKD.

The chain combines TRBV7-2 with TRBJ1-1; D remains ambiguous. The length of the CDR3 is 13 residues. In germline, CDR1 is SGHTA, CDR2 FQGNSA. Between the trimmed V and J ends, which lost 0 bases and 8 bases, there was a span of 10 bases. The CDR3 sequence: CASSLARQGEAFF. As DNA, the CDR3 is TGTGCCAGCAGCTTAGCGAGACAAGGGGAAGCTTTCTTT.

The genes are TRBV6-1 and TRBJ1-1; D not resolved. The CDR3 runs 12 residues. Germline-derived CDR1 and CDR2 are MNHNS and SASEGT. Trimming took off 11 bases at V and 2 bases at J, with 12 bases between the two ends. CDR3 protein: CAGGRANTEAFF. The CDR3 DNA sequence: TGTGCCGGCGGACGGGCAAACACTGAAGCTTTCTTT.

The chain combines TRBV5-8 with TRBJ2-3; D might be TRBD1 (6 bases). Germline loops: CDR1 SGHTS, CDR2 YDEGEE. The V and J ends lost 5 bases and 6 bases respectively, with 16 bases between them. The CDR3 has 14 amino acids. CDR3 DNA: TGTGCCAGCAGTTCTACCAGGGGAGCCGATACGCAGTATTTT. Its translation is CASSSTRGADTQYF.

This clone is a singleton in its sample. The rearrangement uses TRBV25-1 and TRBJ2-1; 10 nucleotides align to TRBD2. V was pared by 2 bases and J by 8 bases, with 9 bases of the junction left unmatched. The CDR3 totals 16 residues. Germline CDR1 reads MGHDK; CDR2 reads SYGVNS. The CDR3 DNA reads TGTGCCAGCAGTGAAGCGTTGACTAGCGGGCGGGATGAGCAGTTCTTC. Translation: CASSEALTSGRDEQFF.

The chain has TRBV7-8 and TRBJ1-3, with 9 bases matching TRBD1. CDR1 and CDR2 (germline): SGHVS, FQNEAQ. The CDR3 is made up of 16 amino acids. The trim removed 1 base at V and 0 bases at J, leaving 1 base unmatched. The CDR3 DNA is TGTGCCAGCAGCTTAGTGACAGGGGGCTCTGGAAACACCATATATTTT. This sequence encodes CASSLVTGGSGNTIYF.

The chain uses TRBV27 and TRBJ2-4; D might be TRBD1 (6 bases). The CDR3 loop spans 13 amino acids. Germline assignment: CDR1 MNHEY and CDR2 SMNVEV (reference sequence). Trimming left V 7 bases short and J 4 bases short, with 11 bases between. As DNA, the CDR3 is TGTGCCAGCAAACCGCAGGGGAAAAACATTCAGTACTTC. Protein sequence: CASKPQGKNIQYF.

The J gene is TRBJ2-5, the V gene TRBV11-3; D is undetermined. The CDR3 runs to 14 residues. From germline, CDR1 is SGHNT and CDR2 YENEEA. V lost 1 base and J 5 bases, leaving 11 bases between the germline ends. CDR3 nucleotide sequence: TGTGCCAGCAGCTTAGGACCCAATCGGGAGACCCAGTACTTC. Protein sequence: CASSLGPNRETQYF.

This clone was recorded only once. The CDR3 DNA sequence: TGTGCCAGCAGCCACCCACGGATCACCGGGGAGCTGTTTTTT. It translates to CASSHPRITGELFF. This chain joins TRBV7-8 and TRBJ2-2; D is unresolved. The germline V and J ends were trimmed by 5 bases and 4 bases, with 11 bases remaining between them. CDR3 length: 14 amino acids. Germline values: CDR1 SGHVS, CDR2 FQNEAQ.

This clone has a single count. The CDR3 region has the DNA TGTGCCAGCAGGCCAGTGCGCAGGGAGCTGTTTTTT. This translates into CASRPVRRELFF. V is TRBV7-9 and J is TRBJ2-2; D gene unclear. The germline CDR1 and CDR2 sequences are SEHNR and FQNEAQ (reference sequence). The ends were cut back, 6 bases at V and 9 bases at J, with 11 bases in the middle. The CDR3 runs to 12 residues.

The chain combines TRBV18 with TRBJ2-1, with a weak D call TRBD2 (6 bases). Trimming took off 2 bases at V and 7 bases at J, with 12 bases between the two ends. Per the germline V gene, CDR1 is KGHSH and CDR2 is LQKENI. The CDR3 extends over 14 amino acids. CDR3: CASSPRRDVNEQFF. DNA of the CDR3: TGTGCCAGCTCACCAAGGAGGGACGTAAATGAGCAGTTCTTC.

The rearrangement links TRBV2 to TRBJ2-1; maybe TRBD2 (5 bases). Germline V gene data show CDR1 as SNHLY and CDR2 as FYNNEI. V gave up 5 bases and J gave up 0 bases, with 11 bases separating them. The CDR3 length is 15 residues. CDR3 coding DNA: TGTGCCAGCAGTCTGGTCGGGAACTCCTACAATGAGCAGTTCTTC. It translates to CASSLVGNSYNEQFF. Based on the CDR3 plus reference TRBV2 and TRBJ2-1, the full variable domain is EPEVTQTPSHQVTQMGQEVILRCVPISNHLYFYWYRQILGQKVEFLVSFYNNEISEKSEIFDDQFSVERPDGSNFTLKIRSTKLEDSAMYFCASSLVGNSYNEQFFGPGTRLTVL.

The rearrangement uses TRBV5-8 and TRBJ2-7; D is undetermined. This CDR3 comprises 14 residues. Germline V gene data show CDR1 as SGHTS and CDR2 as YDEGEE. V was shortened by 7 bases and J by 5 bases, with 19 bases between the two germline ends. The CDR3 sequence: CASGLGPHSNEQYF. CDR3 bases: TGTGCCAGCGGGCTCGGTCCTCACTCTAACGAGCAGTACTTC.

The V gene is TRBV18, the J gene TRBJ2-6; D might be TRBD2 (5 bases). Per germline, CDR1 KGHSH and CDR2 LQKENI. The CDR3 loop spans 14 amino acids. Trimming took 3 bases from V and 4 from J, leaving 7 bases between them. Here the CDR3 DNA reads TGTGCCAGCTCACCGGAGCGGGGGGCCAACGTCCTGACTTTC. This codes for CASSPERGANVLTF.

The chain couples TRBV2 to TRBJ2-7; D is perhaps TRBD1 or TRBD2 (5 bases each). The CDR3 sequence is 16 residues long. The V end lost 6 bases, the J end lost 1 base, and 19 bases lay between the germline ends. The germline V gene has CDR1 SNHLY and CDR2 FYNNEI. DNA of the CDR3: TGTGCCAGCAGCCGAGGGTTAGGGACGCAATCCTACGAGCAGTACTTC. Translation gives CASSRGLGTQSYEQYF.

This clone was seen only once. V usage is TRBV5-4 and J usage is TRBJ2-7; no reliable D call. The V end lost 0 bases, the J end lost 1 base, and 14 bases lay between the germline ends. This CDR3 has 16 amino acids. Germline CDR1 reads SGHNT; CDR2 reads YYREEE (reference sequence). The CDR3, as DNA: TGTGCCAGCAGCTTGGGTTCCAACCCGCTTTCCTACGAGCAGTACTTC. It encodes CASSLGSNPLSYEQYF. Supplemented by reference TRBV5-4 and TRBJ2-7, the full variable domain reads ETGVTQSPTHLIKTRGQQVTLRCSSQSGHNTVSWYQQALGQGPQFIFQYYREEENGRGNFPPRFSGLQFPNYSSELNVNALELDDSALYLCASSLGSNPLSYEQYFGPGTRLTVT.

V usage is TRBV19 and J usage is TRBJ2-3; TRBD1 might be the D (5 bases). CDR1 is LNHDA, CDR2 SQIVND, per germline (reference sequence). V lost 1 base and J 2 bases, leaving 16 bases between the germline ends. The CDR3 is made up of 17 amino acids. The CDR3 here is CASSIGRVLAHTDTQYF. CDR3 in DNA: TGTGCCAGTAGTATAGGCAGGGTGTTAGCTCACACAGATACGCAGTATTTT.

The chain joins TRBV15 to TRBJ1-4; TRBD1 might be the D (6 bases). Trimming pared 2 bases from V and 6 bases from J, leaving 22 bases between. CDR1 and CDR2 (germline): LNHNV, YYDKDF (reference sequence). CDR3 length equals 18 residues. CDR3 in DNA: TGTGCCACCAGCAGACTTACCTGGGAAGGGGGTTGGGATGAAAAACTGTTTTTT. Amino acid sequence: CATSRLTWEGGWDEKLFF.

This chain joins TRBV28 and TRBJ2-5, with a tentative D call TRBD2 (6 bases). The CDR3 has 14 amino acids. CDR1 is MDHEN, CDR2 SYDVKM, per germline. Trimming pared 7 bases from V and 7 bases from J, leaving 19 bases between. The CDR3 sequence is CASTKGGQGGTQYF. DNA of the CDR3: TGTGCCAGCACCAAGGGTGGGCAGGGAGGGACCCAGTACTTC. The entire variable domain, with the rest obtained from reference TRBV28 and TRBJ2-5, is as follows: DVKVTQSSRYLVKRTGEKVFLECVQDMDHENMFWYRQDPGLGLRLIYFSYDVKMKEKGDIPEGYSVSREKKERFSLILESASTNQTSMYLCASTKGGQGGTQYFGPGTRLLVL.

The rearrangement joins TRBV18 to TRBJ2-7; TRBD1 might be the D (6 bases). V was cut by 3 bases and J by 2 bases, with 17 bases left in between. The CDR3 contains 16 residues. The germline CDR1 and CDR2 sequences are KGHSH and LQKENI. In nucleotides, the CDR3 is TGTGCCAGCTCACCTCAACGGGACAACCTTCCCTACGAGCAGTACTTC. This gives the protein CASSPQRDNLPYEQYF.

The chain is built from TRBV7-3 and TRBJ2-3; 10 nucleotides agree with TRBD2. This CDR3 has 16 amino acids. The J segment lost 2 bases and the V segment lost 5 bases, leaving 7 bases of the junction unmatched. The germline gives CDR1 SGHTA, CDR2 FQGTGA. As DNA, the CDR3 is TGTGCCAGCAGCCGGACGGGACTAGCGAACACAGATACGCAGTATTTT. Its translation: CASSRTGLANTDTQYF.

This clone has at least ten counts. This chain joins TRBV7-2 and TRBJ2-1; possibly TRBD2 for D (7 bases). The V gene's germline CDR1 is SGHTA and CDR2 FQGNSA. The CDR3 covers 17 residues. Trimming left V 6 bases short and J 1 base short, with 19 bases between. DNA for the CDR3: TGTGCCAGCAGTTTCCCAGCGGGGACAAGTTCCTACAATGAGCAGTTCTTC. Translated: CASSFPAGTSSYNEQFF.

In the case of this clone: The same CDR3 also results from other DNA sequences found in this sample. The V gene is TRBV6-1, the J gene TRBJ1-2; maybe TRBD1 (5 bases). The CDR3 consists of 13 residues. Trimming removed 4 bases at V and 4 bases at J, with 10 bases between. The germline gives CDR1 MNHNS, CDR2 SASEGT. The CDR3 is CASSAAGAYGYTF. The DNA for the CDR3 is TGTGCCAGCAGTGCCGCCGGGGCCTATGGCTACACCTTC.

The genes are TRBV7-8 and TRBJ1-1, with TRBD1 matching over 7 bases. The V and J ends lost 7 bases and 2 bases, in that order; junction bases with no gene match: 4. The germline V gene has CDR1 SGHVS and CDR2 FQNEAQ. The CDR3 spans 13 residues. CDR3 sequence: CASTWDRNTEAFF. Here the CDR3 DNA reads TGTGCCAGCACGTGGGACAGAAACACTGAAGCTTTCTTT.

V and J are TRBV6-6 and TRBJ1-5, with TRBD1 matching 10 bases. Germline V gene sequence: CDR1 MNHNY, CDR2 SVGAGI (reference sequence). V was clipped by 6 bases and J by 4 bases; unmatched bases: 6. This CDR3 has 15 amino acids. CDR3 region: CASSKDRGQNQPQHF. In DNA form, the CDR3 reads TGTGCCAGCAGCAAAGACAGGGGGCAAAATCAGCCCCAGCATTTT.